This TCR beta chain emerged from a study of shared clonotypes between healthy human individuals. Worth noting for this clone: What it binds is unknown. A much larger clone lies one base from this, so it may be a read error. Different DNA sequences within this sample yield the same CDR3.

DNA at about 200 ng, 25,000 to 35,000 T cell genomes, went into sorted-subset replicate PCRs. TCRdb keeps only in-frame clones here, not all; method: immunoSEQ multiplex PCR. The sample carries about 1 million clones, about 77% recorded once. Regarding the study as a whole: Non-shared clonotypes showed lower generation probabilities than clonotypes common to all four donors.

The sequence was obtained from a man younger than 35 in good health. Sequenced sample: memory CD4+ T cells sorted from blood. Subset specified: CD45RA-negative fraction.

The CDR3 DNA sequence: TGCAGCGTTGAAGCTCGACAGGGGGCGCGGGGGAACACTGAAGCTTTCTTT. Translating it yields CSVEARQGARGNTEAFF. The genes are TRBV29-1 and TRBJ1-1; 10 nucleotides align to TRBD1. The CDR3 extends over 17 amino acids. Germline CDR1 SQVTM, CDR2 ANQGSEA. V lost 1 base to trimming and J lost 1 base; unmatched junction nucleotides: 9.